This TCR beta chain was captured in a study of CD8 T cells in Susac syndrome (dated by TCRdb to about 2019). At the level of the whole study: The study used repertoire sequencing to test whether antigen drove CD8+ T cell activation and differentiation in Susac syndrome. The study compared CD8+ T cell repertoire clonality among over ten healthy donors, about 14 Susac syndrome patients and about 16 multiple sclerosis patients. Findings and caveats that apply to the study as a whole: The number of individuals in the TCR sequencing and HLA analysis was recognized as being relatively small.

RNA was extracted with the RNeasy kit and 0.5 to 1 ug was reverse transcribed using random hexamers. The immunoSEQ multiplex PCR assay, covering 54 Vbeta and 13 Jbeta segments, was used to amplify TCR beta CDR3 regions. To correct PCR amplification bias, a synthetic template baseline was used for both primer optimization and computational correction. Processing in the source paper ran as follows. Reads were assigned to V, D and J genes according to IMGT and analyzed in immunoSEQ Analyzer, with only productive sequences retained. To calculate clonality, Shannon entropy was normalized by log2 of the number of productive unique sequences and then subtracted from one. Public and private clones were assessed among the 100 most prevalent clones of each patient and control. A clone was defined as Susac-specific if it was absent from the healthy and MS cohorts, from 1052 published viral clones and from other ImmuneACCESS disease sequences. TCRdb reworked the public reads: Q25 trimming with fastp, MiXCR clone assembly, productive beta chains retained. All rows with the same CDR3 protein become a single entry with the most common DNA and genes. The V and J calls and clone size are TCRdb's, not the authors'. Counted in this sample were 75,000 to 95,000 distinct CDR3 sequences; roughly nine tenths of them appeared once. In total, the top ten clones hold 0.5% to 0.6% of the sample.

As for this clonotype: It has no known antigen specificity. No clone much larger than this one lies a single base away; base qualities are absent.

The CDR3 runs 16 amino acids, cysteine and phenylalanine included. This entry keeps only the CDR3 DNA: 48 bases, framed from base 1. V was cut back by 5 bases and J by 3 bases, leaving a gap of 17 bases between them. The germline V gene (reference sequence) specifies LNHDA as CDR1 and SQIVND as CDR2. High-throughput TCR beta sequencing profiled peripheral blood CD8+ and CD4+ T cells from healthy donors, Susac syndrome patients and multiple sclerosis patients. Multiple sclerosis controls were treatment-naive patients with stable or active relapsing-remitting disease fulfilling revised McDonald criteria. Bulk CD8+ and CD4+ T cells were purified magnetically by negative isolation, whereas CD8+ TEMRA cells were enriched by FACS. Blood was drawn into EDTA tubes, processed within 24 hours, and PBMCs were isolated by density gradient centrifugation. PBMCs intended for TCR sequencing were cryopreserved in liquid nitrogen and thawed later in a water bath at 37 degrees C. The sorted or isolated CD4+, CD8+ and CD8+ TEMRA cells reached a purity of at least 90%.

Here the chain combines TRBV19 and TRBJ2-1; the D gene remains uncertain. The sequence was obtained from a human donor with multiple sclerosis. The specimen sequenced was CD8+ T cells from PBMCs. The nucleotide sequence is given as TGTGCCAGTAGTTTCATGGCCATACAGATCTACAATGAGCAGTTCTTC. Translated, it reads CASSFMAIQIYNEQFF.